Listed here are 3 T cell receptor beta chains from one sample, sequenced in a study of T cells in Graves' hyperthyroidism and ophthalmopathy. RNA transcripts gave rise to amplified TCR beta CDR3 regions. The primer set for the first-round RT-PCR of the TCR CDR3 was HTBI. TCRdb redid the calling of the multiplex PCR reads with MiXCR, one entry per CDR3 protein. The table shows 650,000 to 700,000 distinct CDR3 sequences, with around a sixth occurring only once. The sequenced sample consisted of blood. The receptor set was obtained from a man in his forties or fifties with Graves' hyperthyroidism.

This chain uses TRBV6-1 with TRBJ1-2, with 10 bases that match TRBD1. The germline V gene encodes CDR1 MNHNS and CDR2 SASEGT. J gave up 9 bases and V 6 bases, and 7 bases lay outside the gene matches. The CDR3 spans 13 residues. In DNA, the CDR3 is TGTGCCAGCAGCCTCCGGGACAGGGGAAGCTACACCTTC. Its translation: CASSLRDRGSYTF.

This clonotype was counted many times. The chain uses TRBV20-1 and TRBJ2-7, with D possibly TRBD2 on 6 matching bases. Trimming shortened V by 1 base and J by 4 bases, and 17 bases separated the two germline ends. The CDR3 is 15 amino acids. Germline CDR1 is DFQATT and CDR2 is SNEGSKA (reference sequence). The chain's CDR3 is CSARVPISGRYEQYF. The CDR3 DNA follows: TGCAGTGCTAGAGTCCCCATTAGCGGAAGATACGAGCAGTACTTC.

There are many counts of this clonotype. The rearrangement joins TRBV27 to TRBJ2-3, with TRBD1 matching over 8 bases. CDR1 and CDR2 from the germline V gene are MNHEY and SMNVEV (reference sequence). The CDR3 runs 16 residues. V lost 2 bases, J lost 4 bases, and 8 bases stayed unmatched. The CDR3 loop reads CASSLLGQGPSDTQYF. CDR3 sequence (DNA): TGTGCCAGCAGTTTACTAGGACAGGGACCTTCAGATACGCAGTATTTT.